This record concerns one TCR beta chain sequence. Authors' methods: Scientists estimated how many nucleated cells there were by amplifying reference gene primers. Method: immunoSEQ multiplex PCR; TCRdb's copy keeps in-frame clones and lacks some. The D gene and trimming were derived from the DNA, and the V and J assignments and clone size from that table. The data hold roughly 210,000 clones, with about 88% observed a single time. This sample stems from a study of blood T cell repertoires in COVID-19. Across the whole study: COVID-19 samples, acute and convalescent, were from the United States, Italy and Spain.

This CDR3 has 17 amino acids. Germline V CDR1 and CDR2: MDHEN, SYDVKM. The V segment lost 10 bases and the J segment 7 bases; nucleotides outside the gene matches: 18. Sequenced: peripheral blood. The TCR originated in a man in his 70s with acute or convalescent COVID-19. V gene TRBV28 combines with J gene TRBJ2-1; TRBD1 matches 11 bases. The CDR3 DNA sequence: TGTGCCACCTATACTCCAATGGTGGGACAGGGGGTTAATGAGCAGTTCTTC. The encoded protein is CATYTPMVGQGVNEQFF.